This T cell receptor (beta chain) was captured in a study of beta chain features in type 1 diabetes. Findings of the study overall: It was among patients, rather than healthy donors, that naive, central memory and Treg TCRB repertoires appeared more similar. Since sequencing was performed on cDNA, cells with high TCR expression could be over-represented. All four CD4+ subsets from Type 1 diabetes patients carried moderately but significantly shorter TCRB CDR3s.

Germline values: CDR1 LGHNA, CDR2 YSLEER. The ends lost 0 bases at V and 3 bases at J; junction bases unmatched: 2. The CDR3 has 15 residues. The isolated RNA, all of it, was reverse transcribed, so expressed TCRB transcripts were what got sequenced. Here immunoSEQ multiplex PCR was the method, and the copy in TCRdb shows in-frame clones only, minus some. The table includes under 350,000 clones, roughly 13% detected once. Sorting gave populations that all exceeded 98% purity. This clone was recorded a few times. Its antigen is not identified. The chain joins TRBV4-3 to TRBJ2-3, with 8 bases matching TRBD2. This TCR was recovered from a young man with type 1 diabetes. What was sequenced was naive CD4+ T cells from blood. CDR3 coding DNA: TGCGCCAGCAGCCAAGAAGCGGGAGAAACAGATACGCAGTATTTT. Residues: CASSQEAGETDTQYF.